These 6 T cell receptor beta chains originate from one sample sequenced in a study of blood T cells in healthy people across ages. Primers used in a second PCR of roughly 6 to 11 cycles were a sample-barcoded 5' primer and a J-beta primer mix. TCRdb passed the 5' RACE reads through MiXCR, listing each CDR3 protein once. The table includes over a million distinct CDR3 sequences, approximately 60% detected once. The sequenced sample consisted of blood. The receptors were gathered from a young man in good health.

The J gene is TRBJ2-7, the V gene TRBV20-1; possibly TRBD1 for D (6 bases). The CDR3 covers 14 residues. The germline gives CDR1 DFQATT, CDR2 SNEGSKA (reference sequence). Trimming removed 7 bases from V and 6 bases from J, with 22 bases in between. Here the CDR3 reads CSVNREGPLGEQYF. The CDR3 DNA reads TGCAGTGTCAACAGGGAAGGACCCTTGGGCGAGCAGTACTTC.

The CDR3 sequence is CASSPAAPIADTQYF. Written as DNA, the CDR3 is TGTGCCAGCAGCCCTGCGGCCCCGATTGCAGATACGCAGTATTTT. The chain carries TRBV7-2 and TRBJ2-3, with D uncertain. Trimming shortened V by 5 bases and J by 4 bases, and 16 bases separated the two germline ends. The length of the CDR3 is 15 residues. From germline, CDR1 is SGHTA and CDR2 FQGNSA. The complete variable domain, with remaining parts taken from reference TRBV7-2 and TRBJ2-3, reads GAGVSQSPSNKVTEKGKDVELRCDPISGHTALYWYRQSLGQGLEFLIYFQGNSAPDKSGLPSDRFSAERTGGSVSTLTIQRTQQEDSAVYLCASSPAAPIADTQYFGPGTRLTVL.

In its sample, this clonotype was seen a few times. V is TRBV20-1 and J is TRBJ2-7; D not resolved. The CDR3 has 11 amino acids. Germline V gene lookup returns CDR1 DFQATT and CDR2 SNEGSKA (reference sequence). Trimming cost V 8 bases and J 5 bases, with 13 bases left between them. This chain's CDR3 is CSQLDNHEQYF. The CDR3 nucleotides read TGCAGTCAATTAGACAACCACGAGCAGTACTTC.

The chain employs TRBV20-1 and TRBJ1-1; possibly TRBD1 for D (6 bases). With 6 bases removed from V and 4 bases from J, the gap between germline ends came to 24 bases. The CDR3 has 16 residues. Per the germline V gene, CDR1 is DFQATT and CDR2 is SNEGSKA (reference sequence). DNA of the CDR3: TGCAGTGCAACCTGGACAGCCGACCTCAGGGCCACTGAAGCTTTCTTT. This encodes CSATWTADLRATEAFF.

This sequence joins TRBV6-5 and TRBJ2-5; D possibly matches TRBD1 or TRBD2 (5 bases each). Germline CDR1 MNHEY, CDR2 SVGAGI. Between the trimmed V and J ends, which lost 8 bases and 2 bases, there was a span of 15 bases. This CDR3 region has 14 residues. CDR3 amino acids: CASGTVDLQETQYF. The CDR3 nucleotides are TGTGCCAGCGGGACCGTCGATCTACAAGAGACCCAGTACTTC.

The chain has TRBV4-1 and TRBJ2-7, with D perhaps TRBD1 (5 bases). Germline-derived CDR1 and CDR2 are MGHRA and YSYEKL. Deletions cut 2 bases from V and 2 bases from J, with 16 bases between. The CDR3 length is 16 residues. The CDR3 loop is CASSQPGHVGTYEQYF. The CDR3 DNA sequence: TGCGCCAGCAGCCAACCCGGACACGTTGGGACCTACGAGCAGTACTTC.